These T cell receptor beta chains were read from a single sample in a study of tumor-infiltrating lymphocytes in primary liver carcinoma. TCRdb itself ran the multiplex PCR reads through MiXCR, one entry per CDR3 protein. The table has some 180,000 distinct CDR3 sequences, about 55% seen once. Sequencing input: peripheral blood. The receptors stem from a man aged 35 to 55 with primary liver carcinoma and hepatitis B virus infection. Each CDR3 is given with its conserved first and last residue. Each record gives: J gene, clone size, V gene, D gene, CDR3 DNA, CDR3 protein. D genes are given only for firm matches. Part of the rows lack a size; the others show once, few, many or a class for expanded clones.

>TRBJ2-1|.|TRBV7-6|.
TGTGCCAGCAGCTTATGGGCAGGGGGGAATAGCGCGGGGGAATCGGGAATATACAATGAGCAGTTCTTC
CASSLWAGGNSAGESGIYNEQFF
>TRBJ2-1|.|TRBV6-5|.
TGTGCCAGCAGTTACTCGATCCAGGGTAACAATGAGCAGTTCTTC
CASSYSIQGNNEQFF
>TRBJ2-5|.|TRBV11-2|TRBD2
TGTGCCAGCAGCTTAGTCTCTAGCGGTGCTTGGGAGACCCAGCACTTC
CASSLVSSGAWETQHF
>TRBJ2-7|.|TRBV12-3/TRBV12-4|.
TGTGCCAGCAGTTTTGGGGGCCTATCCTACGAGCAGTGCTTC
CASSFGGLSYEQCF
>TRBJ2-1|.|TRBV6-4|.
TGTGCCAGCAGTGACACGGCGGATGGGGGCAATGAGCAATTCTTC
CASSDTADGGNEQFF
>TRBJ1-1|few|TRBV6-1|.
TGTGCCAGCAGGTCTCAGGGGAAGGCTGAAGCTTTCTTT
CASRSQGKAEAFF
>TRBJ2-1|.|TRBV6-2/TRBV6-3|TRBD2
TGTGCCAGCAGTTACTCTAGCGGGAGGGGTGTCTACAATGAGCAGTTCTTC
CASSYSSGRGVYNEQFF
>TRBJ1-5|.|TRBV11-1|.
TGTGTCAGCAGCTCCGGGCCAGATCAGCCACAGCATTTT
CVSSSGPDQPQHF
>TRBJ2-1|few|TRBV12-3/TRBV12-4|.
TGTGCCAGCAGTCCCCACGGGGAGACTCCCTACAATGAGCAGTTCTTC
CASSPHGETPYNEQFF
>TRBJ1-4|.|TRBV6-5|.
TGTGCCAGTAGGCGAGAGTATCAGGGGCCTGAAGATGAAAAACTGTTTTTT
CASRREYQGPEDEKLFF
>TRBJ2-3|.|TRBV13|.
TGTGCCAGCAGCTTAGTGAGCGCTCGGGCAGATACGCAGTATTTT
CASSLVSARADTQYF
>TRBJ2-3|.|TRBV7-9|.
TGTGCCAGCAGCTTAGAGGTCGACACGCAGTATTTT
CASSLEVDTQYF
>TRBJ2-4|.|TRBV6-6|.
TGTGCCAGCAGTTACTCAGGGCAGGGTGGCGAAAACATTCAGTACTTC
CASSYSGQGGENIQYF
>TRBJ1-5|.|TRBV12-3/TRBV12-4|.
TGTGCCAGCAGTTTTTCGGGCCAGCTCAATCAGCCCCAGCATTTT
CASSFSGQLNQPQHF
>TRBJ2-5|.|TRBV7-9|.
TGTGCCGGCAGAAGGGGAGAGACCCAGTACTTC
CAGRRGETQYF
>TRBJ2-7|.|TRBV6-1|.
TGTGCCAGCAGTGAGCGGGTGTCCCACGAGCAGTACTTC
CASSERVSHEQYF
>TRBJ1-1|once|TRBV11-2|.
TGTGCCAGCACCTCCCCGAGAGGGCGGGGAGAAGCTTTCTTT
CASTSPRGRGEAFF
>TRBJ2-7|few|TRBV4-1|TRBD1
TGCGCCAGCAGCCAAGCCGCTGGGACAGGGTCCTACGAGCAGTACTTT
CASSQAAGTGSYEQYF
>TRBJ1-2|.|TRBV11-2|.
TGTGTCAGCAGCAACCATATCAATCACCGGGACGCCATCTATGGCTACACCTTC
CVSSNHINHRDAIYGYTF
>TRBJ2-5|.|TRBV6-5|TRBD1
TGTGCCAGCACCTCCGGACAGGGGCCTCAAGAGACCCAGTACTTC
CASTSGQGPQETQYF
>TRBJ2-7|few|TRBV13|TRBD2
TGTGCCAGCAGCCGACCCCCGCTAGCGGGCTCCTACGAGCAGTACTTC
CASSRPPLAGSYEQYF
>TRBJ2-2|many|TRBV11-1|TRBD1
TGTGCCAGCAGCTACCGGACAGGGAGCACCGGGGAGCTGTTTTTT
CASSYRTGSTGELFF
>TRBJ2-1|.|TRBV6-5|.
TGTGCCAGCAGTTACGGGGTAGCGCAGAGCTCCTACAATGAGCAGTTCTTC
CASSYGVAQSSYNEQFF
>TRBJ1-2|.|TRBV6-6|.
TGTGCCAGCAGTTACCTGCCGGGTGGGTATGGCTACACCTTC
CASSYLPGGYGYTF
>TRBJ1-2|.|TRBV11-2|.
TGTGCCAGCAACTTATCTAAAGGGGACTATGGCTACACCTTC
CASNLSKGDYGYTF
>TRBJ2-7|.|TRBV5-4|.
TGTGCCGGCAGCTTGGGGCATGACAACTACGAGCAGTACTTC
CAGSLGHDNYEQYF
>TRBJ2-3|.|TRBV7-8|.
TGTGCCAGCAGCTTAGCGCGAGTGAGCACAGATACGCAGTATTTT
CASSLARVSTDTQYF
>TRBJ2-2|.|TRBV10-3|.
TGTGCCATCAGTGAGGTCGGTTCTGGCGGGGAGCTGTTTTTT
CAISEVGSGGELFF